Here is one T cell receptor (beta chain) with its context. This sample stems from a study of blood T cell repertoires in COVID-19. As for the study in general: COVID-19 samples from acute and convalescent phases originated in the United States, Italy and Spain. T cells, B-cell-depleted T cells, or PBMCs supplied cDNA or gDNA.

Looked up from germline, CDR1 is LNHNV and CDR2 is YYDKDF (reference sequence). The CDR3 is 12 residues long. Trimming took 3 bases from V and 3 from J, leaving 5 bases between them. Original handling: Scientists estimated how many nucleated cells there were by amplifying reference gene primers. Only in-frame clones appear in the TCRdb table, and some are missing; sequencing was by immunoSEQ multiplex PCR. V and J calls and clone size follow that table, whereas D and trimming were derived from the DNA. Of some 350,000 clones in the sample, 70% to 90% were seen once. Enrolment of Seattle patients took place during active infection, and they were followed longitudinally.

The rearrangement joins TRBV15 to TRBJ2-5; D unresolved. Sample: peripheral blood. This sequence originates from a woman aged 30 to 39 with COVID-19, enrolled during active disease. The CDR3 loop reads CATSRSEETQYF. CDR3 in DNA: TGTGCCACCAGCAGGTCTGAAGAGACCCAGTACTTC.